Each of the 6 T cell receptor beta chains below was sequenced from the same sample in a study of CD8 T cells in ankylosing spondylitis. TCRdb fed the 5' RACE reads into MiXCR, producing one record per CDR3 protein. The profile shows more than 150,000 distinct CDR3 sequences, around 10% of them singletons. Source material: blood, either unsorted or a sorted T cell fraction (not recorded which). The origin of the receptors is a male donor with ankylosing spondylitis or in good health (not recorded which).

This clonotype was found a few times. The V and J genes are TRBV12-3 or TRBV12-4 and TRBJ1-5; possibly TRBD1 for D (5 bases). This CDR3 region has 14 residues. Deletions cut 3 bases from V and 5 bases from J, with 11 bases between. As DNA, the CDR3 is TGTGCCAGCAGTTTCAGGGCTGAGGATCAGCCCCAGCATTTT. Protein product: CASSFRAEDQPQHF.

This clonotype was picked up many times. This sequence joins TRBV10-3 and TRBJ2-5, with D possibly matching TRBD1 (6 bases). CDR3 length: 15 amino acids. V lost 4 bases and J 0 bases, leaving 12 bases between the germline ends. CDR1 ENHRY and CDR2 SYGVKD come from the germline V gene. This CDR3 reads CAISAADSYQETQYF. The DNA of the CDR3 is TGTGCCATCAGTGCTGCGGACAGCTACCAAGAGACCCAGTACTTC.

CDR3 loop: CASSKRGSVGELFF. In DNA, the CDR3 is TGCGCCAGCAGCAAGCGGGGTTCAGTCGGGGAGCTGTTTTTT. The chain couples TRBV5-1 to TRBJ2-2, with 7 bases aligning to TRBD2. From germline, CDR1 is SGHRS and CDR2 YFSETQ. The CDR3 sequence is 14 residues long. With 4 bases clipped from V and 7 bases from J, the junction kept 7 bases outside the gene matches.

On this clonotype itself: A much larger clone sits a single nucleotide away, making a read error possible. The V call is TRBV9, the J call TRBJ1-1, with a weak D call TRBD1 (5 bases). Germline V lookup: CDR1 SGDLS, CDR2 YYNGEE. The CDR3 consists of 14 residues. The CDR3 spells CASSVRDRGTGAFF. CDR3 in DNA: TGTGCCAGCAGCGTTAGGGATCGGGGCACTGGAGCTTTCTTT. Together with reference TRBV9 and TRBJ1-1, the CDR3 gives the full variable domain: DSGVTQTPKHLITATGQRVTLRCSPRSGDLSVYWYQQSLDQGLQFLIQYYNGEERAKGNILERFSAQQFPDLHSELNLSSLELGDSALYFCASSVRDRGTGAFFGQGTRLTVV.

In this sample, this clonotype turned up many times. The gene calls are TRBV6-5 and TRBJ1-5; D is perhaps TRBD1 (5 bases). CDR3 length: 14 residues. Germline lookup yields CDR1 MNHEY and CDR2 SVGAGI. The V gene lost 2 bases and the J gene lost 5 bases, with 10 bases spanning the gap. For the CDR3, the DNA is TGTGCCAGCAGTTACCTAGCGGGGGATCAGCCCCAGCATTTT. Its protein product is CASSYLAGDQPQHF.

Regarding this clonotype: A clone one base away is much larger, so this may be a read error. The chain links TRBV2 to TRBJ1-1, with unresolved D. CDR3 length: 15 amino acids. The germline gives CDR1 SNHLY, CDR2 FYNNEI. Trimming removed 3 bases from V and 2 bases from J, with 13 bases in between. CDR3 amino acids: CASSESNSGNTEAFF. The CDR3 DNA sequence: TGTGCCAGCAGTGAGTCGAACAGCGGTAACACTGAAGCTTTCTTT.